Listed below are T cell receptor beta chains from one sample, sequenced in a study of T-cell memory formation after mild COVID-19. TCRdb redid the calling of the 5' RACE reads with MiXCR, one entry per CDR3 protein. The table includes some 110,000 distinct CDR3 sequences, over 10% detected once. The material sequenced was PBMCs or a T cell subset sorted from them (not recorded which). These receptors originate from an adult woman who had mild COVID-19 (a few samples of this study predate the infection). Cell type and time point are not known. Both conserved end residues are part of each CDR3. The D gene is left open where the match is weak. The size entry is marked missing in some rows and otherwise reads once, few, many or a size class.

TGCGCCAGCAGCTTGTTTGGGGGCGAGCAGTTCTTC CASSLFGGEQFF TRBV5-1 - TRBJ2-1 many
TGTGCCAGCAGCCCCGGAGGCTATAATCCCCACAATGAGCAGTTCTTC CASSPGGYNPHNEQFF TRBV9 - TRBJ2-1 -
TGTGCCAGCAAGACCCTGAGAATTGGCGGGAGGCCCCGTGACACCGGGGAGCTGTTTTTT CASKTLRIGGRPRDTGELFF TRBV12-3/TRBV12-4 TRBD2 TRBJ2-2 few
TGTGCCTGGACCCCCGGGATAGGTAATGAGCAGTTCTTC CAWTPGIGNEQFF TRBV30 - TRBJ2-1 many
TGTGCCAGCACCTCTTTTTTAGATACGCAGTATTTT CASTSFLDTQYF TRBV7-9 - TRBJ2-3 -
TGTGCCAGCAGTCTAATAGGGGCCGTCGGGGGTGTCGGAGAGCAGTTCTTC CASSLIGAVGGVGEQFF TRBV6-5 - TRBJ2-1 many
TGCGCCAGCAGCCAAGATTCTAGCGGATACGAGCAGTACTTC CASSQDSSGYEQYF TRBV4-3 TRBD2 TRBJ2-7 many
TGTGCCAGCAGTTCGACTAGCGGACTCACAGATACGCAGTATTTT CASSSTSGLTDTQYF TRBV12-3/TRBV12-4 TRBD2 TRBJ2-3 many
TGCAGTGCTAGGCCGGGGTTGGACAGGGCCACAGATACGCAGTATTTT CSARPGLDRATDTQYF TRBV20-1 TRBD1 TRBJ2-3 -
TGTGCCAGCAGCCCCTGGCGGGGAGGGCCGTACGAGCAGTACTTC CASSPWRGGPYEQYF TRBV14 TRBD2 TRBJ2-7 few
TGCGCCAGCAGCCCCTACCGGGACGTGGACGAGCAGTACTTC CASSPYRDVDEQYF TRBV5-1 - TRBJ2-7 few
TGCGCCAGCAGCTTAAGGGGAGGAGATGAGCAGTTCTTC CASSLRGGDEQFF TRBV4-1 - TRBJ2-1 -